This T cell receptor beta chain was observed in a study of T-cell reconstitution after alpha-beta-depleted transplantation in children. This sample's TCRbeta library carried unique molecular identifier barcodes. TCRdb re-called the PCR reads with MiXCR, one entry per CDR3 protein. The sample yields around 440,000 distinct CDR3 sequences, roughly a tenth seen once. This clonotype came up many times. The receptor's source is a child between 2 and 9 years old with inherited bone marrow failure, due to receive a stem cell transplant. The material was PBMCs, obtained before TCRalphabeta/CD19-depleted stem cell transplant.

The CDR3 sequence: CASSLVAGVIEQYF. The CDR3 region has the DNA TGTGCCAGCAGCTTAGTAGCGGGAGTGATCGAGCAGTACTTC. The V gene is TRBV7-2, the J gene TRBJ2-7; the match to TRBD2 covers 9 bases. This CDR3 contains 14 residues. In germline, CDR1 is SGHTA, CDR2 FQGNSA. Trimming cost V 1 base and J 6 bases; bases outside gene matches: 4.